The T cell receptor beta chain under discussion was sequenced for a study of blood T cell repertoires in COVID-19 (dated by TCRdb to the early 2020s). With respect to the entire study: Samples from collaborators originated in the United States, Italy and Spain and spanned both the acute and convalescent phases of COVID-19. The prospective study material was composed of cDNA or gDNA derived from T cells, B-cell-depleted T cells, or PBMCs. The dataset comprised deeply sampled blood TCRbeta repertoires from subjects exposed to, actively infected with, or recovered from COVID-19. The repertoires were released in a freely available public database meant as a resource for research on the immune response to SARS-CoV-2. Samples came from the ongoing ImmuneRACE study (first 160 participants) plus 1,254 subjects from 6 global collaborators. A de-identified subject ID, COVID-19 status, age in years and sex were almost always included in the sample metadata. Where available, HLA class I and class II types were taken from metadata supplied by the sample provider and were not determined by assay-based typing. Points the paper makes about the study in general: Clinical and demographic metadata were provided uncurated, with the amount varying by source and participant.

Whole blood was collected in K2EDTA tubes by collaborating institutions according to the institutions' own protocols. Collaborator samples were shipped for TCRbeta analysis as frozen whole blood, isolated PBMCs, or DNA extracted from either sample type. TCRbeta CDR3 regions were amplified from genomic DNA by means of the immunoSEQ Assay, a bias-controlled multiplex PCR. As for the authors' bioinformatics: Within the assay, amplification of reference gene primers was used to estimate how many nucleated cells each sample contained. To quantify the absolute abundance of each unique TCRbeta CDR3 rearrangement, sequence reads were collapsed and filtered. Productive Simpson clonality was computed per sample as the square root of Simpson's diversity index over productive rearrangements. Here the immuneACCESS table is served through TCRdb, limited to in-frame sequences with V and J called. Missing clones are a known gap in these copies; in checked studies unresolved V genes cover under half, and the rest lacks a known reason. V and J calls and clone size come straight from that table; D and trimming were deduced from the DNA. Recorded for this sample are roughly 100,000 clones; 65% to 90% of them occurred a single time. The ten largest account for roughly 4.2% of the sample.

This clone was seen just once. The target of this receptor is not known. Per-base quality was not reported, and no clone a single base away is much larger than it. V is reduced by 0 bases and J by 5 bases, leaving a spacing of 14 bases between them. From the cysteine up to the phenylalanine, the CDR3 has a length of 15 residues. Solely the CDR3 DNA is kept, with 45 bases framed from the first base. Looking up the germline V gene (reference sequence) yields CDR1 SGHKS and CDR2 YYEKEE. Sequencing was performed on peripheral blood. The V and J segments used are TRBV5-5 and TRBJ2-5, with TRBD2 tentatively as D gene (5 bases match). The receptor's source is a man between 45 and 60 years old with acute or convalescent COVID-19. The base sequence is TGTGCCAGCAGCTTGGATCGGCGGGTTAGGGAGACCCAGTACTTC. This yields the protein CASSLDRRVRETQYF.